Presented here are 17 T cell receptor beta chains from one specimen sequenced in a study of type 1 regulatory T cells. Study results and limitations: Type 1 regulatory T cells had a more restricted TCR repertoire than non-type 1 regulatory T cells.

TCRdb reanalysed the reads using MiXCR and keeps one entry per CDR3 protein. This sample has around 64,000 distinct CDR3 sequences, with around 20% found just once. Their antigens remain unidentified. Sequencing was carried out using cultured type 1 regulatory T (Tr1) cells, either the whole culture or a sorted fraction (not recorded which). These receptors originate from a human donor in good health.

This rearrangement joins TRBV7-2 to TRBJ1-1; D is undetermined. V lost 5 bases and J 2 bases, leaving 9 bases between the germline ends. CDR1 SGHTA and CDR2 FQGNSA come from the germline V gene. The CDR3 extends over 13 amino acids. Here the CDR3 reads CASSRGRNTEAFF. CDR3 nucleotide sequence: TGTGCCAGCAGCCGCGGGCGAAACACTGAAGCTTTCTTT.

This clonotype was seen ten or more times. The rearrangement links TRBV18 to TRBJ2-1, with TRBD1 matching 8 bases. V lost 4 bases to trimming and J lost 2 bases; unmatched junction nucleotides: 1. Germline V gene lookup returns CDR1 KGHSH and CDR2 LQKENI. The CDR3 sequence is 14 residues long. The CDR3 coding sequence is TGTGCCAGCTCACTCAGGGGGCCCTACAATGAGCAGTTCTTC. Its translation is CASSLRGPYNEQFF.

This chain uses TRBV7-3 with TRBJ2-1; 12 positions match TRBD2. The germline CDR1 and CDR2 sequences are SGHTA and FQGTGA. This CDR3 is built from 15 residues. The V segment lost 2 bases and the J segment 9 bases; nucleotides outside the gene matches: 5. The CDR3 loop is CASSLSLAGGSEQFF. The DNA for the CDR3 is TGTGCCAGCAGCTTATCACTAGCGGGAGGTAGTGAGCAGTTCTTC.

CDR3 nucleotide sequence: TGTGCCAGCAGCTTAGAACCCCCTTTTAATGAGCAGTTCTTC. Translated, it gives CASSLEPPFNEQFF. This rearrangement joins TRBV7-3 to TRBJ2-1; no clear D gene. V was cut by 2 bases and J by 7 bases, with 12 bases left in between. CDR1 and CDR2 from the germline V gene are SGHTA and FQGTGA. CDR3 length: 14 residues.

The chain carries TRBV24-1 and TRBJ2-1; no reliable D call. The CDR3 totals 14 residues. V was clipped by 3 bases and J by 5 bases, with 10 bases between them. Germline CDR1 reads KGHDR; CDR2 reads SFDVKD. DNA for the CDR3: TGTGCCACCAGTGATCCCAGTACCAACAATGAGCAGTTCTTC. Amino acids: CATSDPSTNNEQFF.

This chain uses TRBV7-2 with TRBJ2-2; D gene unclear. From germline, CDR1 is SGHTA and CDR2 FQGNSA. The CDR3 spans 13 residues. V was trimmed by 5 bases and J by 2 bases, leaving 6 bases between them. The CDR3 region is CASSTSNTGELFF. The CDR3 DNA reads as TGTGCCAGCAGCACTTCCAACACCGGGGAGCTGTTTTTT. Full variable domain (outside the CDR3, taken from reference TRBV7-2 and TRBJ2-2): GAGVSQSPSNKVTEKGKDVELRCDPISGHTALYWYRQSLGQGLEFLIYFQGNSAPDKSGLPSDRFSAERTGGSVSTLTIQRTQQEDSAVYLCASSTSNTGELFFGEGSRLTVL.

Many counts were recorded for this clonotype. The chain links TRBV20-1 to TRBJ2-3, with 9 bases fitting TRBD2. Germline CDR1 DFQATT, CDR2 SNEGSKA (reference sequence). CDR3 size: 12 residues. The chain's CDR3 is CVGTSNADTQYF. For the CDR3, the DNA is TGCGTAGGGACTAGCAATGCAGATACGCAGTATTTT.

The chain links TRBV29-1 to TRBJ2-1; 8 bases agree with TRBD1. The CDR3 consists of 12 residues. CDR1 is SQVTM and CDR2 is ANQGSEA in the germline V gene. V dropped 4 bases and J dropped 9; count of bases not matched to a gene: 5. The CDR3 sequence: CSVAQGAGEQFF. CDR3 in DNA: TGCAGCGTTGCTCAGGGGGCGGGTGAGCAGTTCTTC.

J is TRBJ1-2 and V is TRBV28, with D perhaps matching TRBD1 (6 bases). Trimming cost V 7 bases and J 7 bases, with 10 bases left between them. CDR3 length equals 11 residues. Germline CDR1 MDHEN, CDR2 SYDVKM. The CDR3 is CASTNRAGYTF. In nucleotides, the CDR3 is TGTGCCAGCACTAACAGGGCTGGCTACACCTTC.

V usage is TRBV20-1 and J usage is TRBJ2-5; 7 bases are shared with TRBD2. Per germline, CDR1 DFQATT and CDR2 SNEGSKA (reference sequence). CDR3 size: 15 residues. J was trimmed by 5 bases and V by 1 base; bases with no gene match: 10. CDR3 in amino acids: CSARVGGSPQETQYF. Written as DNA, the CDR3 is TGCAGTGCTAGAGTGGGCGGGAGTCCGCAGGAGACCCAGTACTTC.

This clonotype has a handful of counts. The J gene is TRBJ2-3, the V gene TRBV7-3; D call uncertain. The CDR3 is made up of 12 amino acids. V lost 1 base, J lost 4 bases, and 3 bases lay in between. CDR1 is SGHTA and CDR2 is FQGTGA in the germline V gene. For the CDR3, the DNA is TGTGCCAGCAGCTTAATTGCAGATACGCAGTATTTT. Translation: CASSLIADTQYF.

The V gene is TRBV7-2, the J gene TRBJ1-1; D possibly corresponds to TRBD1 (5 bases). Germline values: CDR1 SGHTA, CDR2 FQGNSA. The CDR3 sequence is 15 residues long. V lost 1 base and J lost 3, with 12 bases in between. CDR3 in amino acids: CASSLDRRVHTEAFF. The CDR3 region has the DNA TGTGCCAGCAGCTTAGACCGCAGGGTTCACACTGAAGCTTTCTTT.

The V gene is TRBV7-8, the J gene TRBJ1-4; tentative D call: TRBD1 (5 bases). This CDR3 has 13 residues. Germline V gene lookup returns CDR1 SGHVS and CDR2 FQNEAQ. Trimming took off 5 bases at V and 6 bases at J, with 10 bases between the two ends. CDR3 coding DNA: TGTGCCAGCAGCCGTACAGGATATGAAAAACTGTTTTTT. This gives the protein CASSRTGYEKLFF.

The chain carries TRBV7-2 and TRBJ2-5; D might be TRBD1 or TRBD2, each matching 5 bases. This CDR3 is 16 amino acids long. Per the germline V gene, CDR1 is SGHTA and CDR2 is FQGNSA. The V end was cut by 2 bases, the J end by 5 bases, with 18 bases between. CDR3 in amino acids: CASSLFRGSTGETQYF. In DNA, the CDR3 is TGTGCCAGCAGCTTATTTCGGGGCTCGACGGGGGAGACCCAGTACTTC.

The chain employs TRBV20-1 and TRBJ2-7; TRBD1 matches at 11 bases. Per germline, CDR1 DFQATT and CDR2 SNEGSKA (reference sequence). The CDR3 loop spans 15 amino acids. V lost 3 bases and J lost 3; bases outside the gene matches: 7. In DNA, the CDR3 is TGCAGTGCTAGCCCACCGGGACAGGGGGGCTACGAGCAGTACTTC. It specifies CSASPPGQGGYEQYF.

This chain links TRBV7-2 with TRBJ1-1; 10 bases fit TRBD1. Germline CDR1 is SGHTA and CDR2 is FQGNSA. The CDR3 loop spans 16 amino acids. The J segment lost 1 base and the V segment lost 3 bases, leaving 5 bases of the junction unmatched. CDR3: CASSFVTGGTNTEAFF. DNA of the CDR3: TGTGCCAGCAGCTTTGTGACAGGGGGCACGAACACTGAAGCTTTCTTT.

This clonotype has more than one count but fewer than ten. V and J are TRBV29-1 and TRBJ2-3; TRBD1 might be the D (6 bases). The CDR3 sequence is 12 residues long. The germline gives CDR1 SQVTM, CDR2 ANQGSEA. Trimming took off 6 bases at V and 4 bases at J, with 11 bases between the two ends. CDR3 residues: CSVATGPDTQYF. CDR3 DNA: TGCAGCGTGGCCACAGGGCCAGATACGCAGTATTTT.